Listed below are T cell receptor beta chains from one sample, sequenced in a study of blood T cells in healthy people across ages. TCRdb passed the 5' RACE reads through MiXCR, listing each CDR3 protein once. The top ten hold approximately 20% of the sample, which has some 1 million distinct CDR3 sequences, 35% to 55% seen once. Sequencing was carried out using blood. The source of these receptors is a woman in her sixties in good health. Both conserved end residues are part of each CDR3. Fields, in order: J gene, D gene, clone size, V gene, CDR3 length, CDR3 DNA, CDR3 protein. D genes are given only for firm matches. A row's size may be missing; if present it is once, few, many or a size class.

J: TRBJ1-1
D: NA
size: NA
V: TRBV5-8
length: 14
DNA: TGTGCCAGCAGCCCAAGGCGGCTGGTCACTGAAGCTTTCTTT
CDR3: CASSPRRLVTEAFF

J: TRBJ2-3
D: TRBD2
size: NA
V: TRBV5-6
length: 17
DNA: TGTGCCAGCAGCTTGGCGACAGCTAGCGGGATTTGGGATACGCAGTATTTT
CDR3: CASSLATASGIWDTQYF

J: TRBJ1-2
D: NA
size: NA
V: TRBV6-5
length: 14
DNA: TGTGCCAGCAGGGACGCGGACAGACACTATGGCTACACCTTC
CDR3: CASRDADRHYGYTF

J: TRBJ2-3
D: TRBD1
size: few
V: TRBV4-1
length: 17
DNA: TGCGCCAGCAGCCAGGAACCGCGGACAGGTTTGGAAGATACGCAGTATTTT
CDR3: CASSQEPRTGLEDTQYF

J: TRBJ2-1
D: TRBD1
size: NA
V: TRBV9
length: 14
DNA: TGTGCCAGCAGCGTCCGGGACAGGGCCAATGAGCAGTTCTTC
CDR3: CASSVRDRANEQFF

J: TRBJ2-2
D: TRBD2
size: NA
V: TRBV10-3
length: 18
DNA: TGTACCATCATGGCCCAAACTAGCGGGAGGTCAAACACCGGGGAGCTGTTTTTT
CDR3: CTIMAQTSGRSNTGELFF

J: TRBJ2-7
D: NA
size: NA
V: TRBV5-1
length: 15
DNA: TGCGCCAGCAGCTCGGGGAGCGGGTACTCCTACGAGCAGTACTTC
CDR3: CASSSGSGYSYEQYF

J: TRBJ2-7
D: NA
size: few
V: TRBV20-1
length: 12
DNA: TGCAGTGCAAGGGACAACTTCTACGAGCAGTACTTC
CDR3: CSARDNFYEQYF

J: TRBJ2-7
D: NA
size: NA
V: TRBV29-1
length: 15
DNA: TGCAGCGTCGCAGGGATGGGGGGATTCTCCTACGAGCAGTACTTC
CDR3: CSVAGMGGFSYEQYF

J: TRBJ1-5
D: NA
size: few
V: TRBV12-3/TRBV12-4
length: 15
DNA: TGTGCCAGCAGATCCTCCGGGGATAGCAATCAGCCCCAGCATTTT
CDR3: CASRSSGDSNQPQHF

J: TRBJ1-1
D: NA
size: NA
V: TRBV10-2
length: 11
DNA: TGCGCCAGCAGTGAGTCTTGGGAAGCTTTCTTT
CDR3: CASSESWEAFF

J: TRBJ2-7
D: NA
size: many
V: TRBV24-1
length: 12
DNA: TGTGCCACCTACGGGGAACCCTACGAGCAGTACTTC
CDR3: CATYGEPYEQYF

J: TRBJ2-3
D: NA
size: NA
V: TRBV27
length: 14
DNA: TGTGCCAGCAATAGGGCTAGTTTAACAGATACGCAGTATTTT
CDR3: CASNRASLTDTQYF

J: TRBJ2-7
D: TRBD2
size: few
V: TRBV6-5
length: 13
DNA: TGTGCCAGCAGGATGGGGAGGGTCTACGAGCAGTACTTC
CDR3: CASRMGRVYEQYF

J: TRBJ2-3
D: NA
size: NA
V: TRBV6-5
length: 16
DNA: TGTGCCAGCAGCCCCCTAGACAGGGAGGTTACAGATACGCAGTATTTT
CDR3: CASSPLDREVTDTQYF

J: TRBJ2-6
D: NA
size: NA
V: TRBV18
length: 15
DNA: TGTACCAGCTCACTGGTCGGTACTGGGGCCAACGTCCTGACTTTC
CDR3: CTSSLVGTGANVLTF

J: TRBJ1-2
D: NA
size: few
V: TRBV20-1
length: 15
DNA: TGCAGTGCTAGAGATCCGGCCAGGGGTGAGGGTGGCTACACCTTC
CDR3: CSARDPARGEGGYTF

J: TRBJ2-1
D: NA
size: NA
V: TRBV27
length: 12
DNA: TGTGCCAGCAGAACCTTGATCGATGAGCAGTTCTTC
CDR3: CASRTLIDEQFF

J: TRBJ2-5
D: NA
size: few
V: TRBV5-5
length: 15
DNA: TGTGCCAGCAGTATGGGTGGGGACTACCAAGAGACCCAGTACTTC
CDR3: CASSMGGDYQETQYF

J: TRBJ1-5
D: TRBD1
size: NA
V: TRBV27
length: 14
DNA: TGTGCCAGCAGCATGACAGGGATGCGACAGCCCCAGCATTTT
CDR3: CASSMTGMRQPQHF

J: TRBJ2-1
D: TRBD1
size: NA
V: TRBV11-1
length: 16
DNA: TGTGCCAGCAGCTTAGAGGACGGGGCTACAGGGGATGAGCAGTTCTTC
CDR3: CASSLEDGATGDEQFF

J: TRBJ2-7
D: NA
size: NA
V: TRBV20-1
length: 16
DNA: TGCAGTGCTAGAGTGGACCTACCGGGGCCAGTCAACGAGCAGTACTTC
CDR3: CSARVDLPGPVNEQYF

J: TRBJ2-5
D: TRBD2
size: NA
V: TRBV7-6
length: 16
DNA: TGTGCCAGCAGCCAAGGGGAGCGGGAGGTCCAAGAGACCCAGTACTTC
CDR3: CASSQGEREVQETQYF

J: TRBJ2-1
D: TRBD2
size: once
V: TRBV6-6
length: 17
DNA: TGTGCCAGCAGTCTTTATAGCGGGAGTTTCTCCTACAATGAGCAGTTCTTC
CDR3: CASSLYSGSFSYNEQFF

J: TRBJ2-7
D: TRBD2
size: few
V: TRBV6-5
length: 18
DNA: TGTGCCAGCAGTTACTCGGCGGGTAGCGGGCTATTCTCCTACGAGCAGTACTTC
CDR3: CASSYSAGSGLFSYEQYF

J: TRBJ1-2
D: NA
size: NA
V: TRBV20-1
length: 12
DNA: TGCAGTGCTCCCGCGAGCGTCTATGGCTACACCTTC
CDR3: CSAPASVYGYTF

J: TRBJ2-7
D: NA
size: NA
V: TRBV10-3
length: 14
DNA: TGTGCCATCAGTAGACGCCTAGGGGACCACGAGCAGTACTTC
CDR3: CAISRRLGDHEQYF

J: TRBJ1-2
D: TRBD1
size: once
V: TRBV7-6
length: 17
DNA: TGTGCCAGCAGCCCGACAGTAAGAGGACAGGGAAGCGTTGGCTACACCTTC
CDR3: CASSPTVRGQGSVGYTF

J: TRBJ2-3
D: NA
size: few
V: TRBV4-1
length: 15
DNA: TGCGCCAGCAGCCAAGATTGGAGAGAGGCAGATACGCAGTATTTT
CDR3: CASSQDWREADTQYF

J: TRBJ2-1
D: NA
size: NA
V: TRBV12-3/TRBV12-4
length: 15
DNA: TGTGCCAGCAGTCAGCAGGGTAGCTCCTACAATGAGCGGTTCTTC
CDR3: CASSQQGSSYNERFF

J: TRBJ2-4
D: TRBD1
size: NA
V: TRBV28
length: 16
DNA: TGTGCCAGCAGTTTACAAGGACAGGGGGCCAAAAACATTCAGTACTTC
CDR3: CASSLQGQGAKNIQYF

J: TRBJ2-5
D: TRBD1
size: NA
V: TRBV29-1
length: 13
DNA: TGCAGCGCGGGACAGGGCCTGGGGGAGACCCAGTACTTC
CDR3: CSAGQGLGETQYF

J: TRBJ2-7
D: NA
size: NA
V: TRBV20-1
length: 13
DNA: TGCAGTGTCGTAGGGCCTCAAACCTACGAGCAGTACTTC
CDR3: CSVVGPQTYEQYF

J: TRBJ1-2
D: NA
size: NA
V: TRBV4-1
length: 16
DNA: TGCGCCAGCAGCCAAGATCGGGACCGGGATTTCTATGGCTACACCTTC
CDR3: CASSQDRDRDFYGYTF

J: TRBJ2-1
D: NA
size: NA
V: TRBV5-1
length: 15
DNA: TGCGCCAGCAGCTTAGGAGGGACAGCCGACAATGAGCAGTTCTTC
CDR3: CASSLGGTADNEQFF

J: TRBJ2-7
D: TRBD2
size: NA
V: TRBV7-2
length: 14
DNA: TGTGCCAGCAGGTCCCCGGGACTAGCGAACGGGCAGTACTTC
CDR3: CASRSPGLANGQYF

J: TRBJ2-7
D: TRBD1
size: NA
V: TRBV6-1
length: 15
DNA: TGTGCCAGCAGTGATGTCGAGGGGGCGGCATACGAGCAGTACTTC
CDR3: CASSDVEGAAYEQYF

J: TRBJ2-5
D: NA
size: few
V: TRBV20-1
length: 15
DNA: TGCAGTGCCGACACTTTTTGGGGGGAGAAGGAGACCCAGTACTTC
CDR3: CSADTFWGEKETQYF

J: TRBJ2-1
D: NA
size: NA
V: TRBV7-3
length: 14
DNA: TGTGCCAGCGGCGGGACTTCAGCCTACAATGAGCAGTTCTTC
CDR3: CASGGTSAYNEQFF

J: TRBJ2-7
D: NA
size: NA
V: TRBV6-5
length: 15
DNA: TGTGCCAGCAGTTCATTCAGGATCCACGGGCGCGAGCAGTACTTC
CDR3: CASSSFRIHGREQYF